The T cell receptor (beta chain) described here comes from a study of blood T cell repertoires in COVID-19. The CDR3 contains 16 residues. Deletions cut 4 bases from V and 6 bases from J, with 23 bases between. Germline V CDR1 and CDR2: SGHRS, YFSETQ. Clones were read by immunoSEQ multiplex PCR, and TCRdb kept only the in-frame ones, dropping some. Of about 390,000 clones in the sample, about 86% were seen once. This chain links TRBV5-1 with TRBJ2-7, with D maybe TRBD2 (6 bases). Sequencing was done on a sample of PBMCs or T cells enriched from blood (not recorded which). This receptor was taken from a woman between 50 and 59 years old who had recovered from COVID-19. CDR3 DNA: TGCGCCAGCAGCCCGGGAGCGGGCAACCTGAAAGGCGAGCAGTACTTC. Translation gives CASSPGAGNLKGEQYF.